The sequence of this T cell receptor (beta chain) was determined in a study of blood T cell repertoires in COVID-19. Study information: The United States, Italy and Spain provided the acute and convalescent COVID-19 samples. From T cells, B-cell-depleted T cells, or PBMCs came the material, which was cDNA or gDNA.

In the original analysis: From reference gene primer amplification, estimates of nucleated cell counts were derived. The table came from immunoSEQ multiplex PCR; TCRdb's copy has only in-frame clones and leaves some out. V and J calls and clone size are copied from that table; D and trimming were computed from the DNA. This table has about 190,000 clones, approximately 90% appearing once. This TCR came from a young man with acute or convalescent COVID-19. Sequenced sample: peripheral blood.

This CDR3 is CSVGGRSQRGGYTF. The CDR3 DNA reads as TGCAGCGTGGGCGGGAGGTCTCAGCGCGGTGGCTACACCTTC. The rearrangement links TRBV29-1 to TRBJ1-2, with D unclear. Germline CDR1 and CDR2: SQVTM and ANQGSEA. The CDR3 is 14 residues long. Trimming pared 6 bases from V and 7 bases from J, leaving 21 bases between.